Shown below are 7 T cell receptor beta chains from a single sample sequenced in a study of CD8+CD57+ T cells in acquired aplastic anemia. CDR3 and TCR beta VDJ profiling relied on a genomic DNA template. A single record per CDR3 protein comes from TCRdb applying MiXCR to the reads. The repertoire holds about 120,000 distinct CDR3 sequences, with under 60% as singletons. Sequenced patients had shown CD8+CD57+ cell expansion by flow cytometry. The specimen was sorted CD4+, CD8+, or CD8+CD57+ T cells (not recorded which) from PBMCs. The receptors shown here come from a human donor with aplastic anemia.

Comments on this clonotype: The junction does not match germline at one end; this may be a read error. This sequence joins TRBV3-1 and TRBJ1-1; D gene unclear. The CDR3 consists of 13 residues. From germline, CDR1 is LGHDT and CDR2 YNNKEL (reference sequence). This chain's CDR3 is CASSPRSHTDAFF. The CDR3 bases are TGTGCCAGCAGCCCCAGGAGCCACACTGATGCTTTCTTT.

This clonotype was counted only a few times. The chain has TRBV24-1 and TRBJ2-1; no reliable D call. This CDR3 is 11 amino acids long. Germline CDR1 and CDR2: KGHDR and SFDVKD. Trimming shortened V by 12 bases and J by 12 bases, and 17 bases separated the two germline ends. CDR3 residues: CAPPPSIVQFF. The CDR3, as DNA: TGTGCCCCGCCGCCTTCCATTGTGCAGTTCTTC.

The V call is TRBV29-1, the J call TRBJ1-1; D possibly corresponds to TRBD1 (6 bases). Trimming took off 4 bases at V and 7 bases at J, with 25 bases between the two ends. Germline V CDR1 and CDR2: SQVTM, ANQGSEA. The CDR3 runs to 16 residues. CDR3 in amino acids: CSVVRPLPTGLGEAFF. In nucleotides, the CDR3 is TGCAGCGTTGTCCGTCCCTTACCGACAGGTCTTGGTGAAGCTTTCTTT.

This clonotype was recorded a few times. The rearrangement joins TRBV27 to TRBJ2-1, with D possibly matching TRBD2 (6 bases). Trimming pared 4 bases from V and 0 bases from J, leaving 10 bases between. CDR3 length: 15 residues. The germline V gene has CDR1 MNHEY and CDR2 SMNVEV (reference sequence). The DNA for the CDR3 is TGTGCCAGCAGTTCGGGACTGTCCTCCTACAATGAGCAGTTCTTC. This sequence encodes CASSSGLSSYNEQFF.

This rearrangement joins TRBV20-1 to TRBJ1-5; D is unresolved. The CDR3 spans 13 residues. The germline gives CDR1 DFQATT, CDR2 SNEGSKA (reference sequence). With 0 bases removed from V and 4 bases from J, the gap between germline ends came to 7 bases. In nucleotides, the CDR3 is TGCAGTGCTAGAGAGCAGCATAATCAGCCCCAGCATTTT. Translating gives CSAREQHNQPQHF.

The rearrangement uses TRBV2 and TRBJ2-2; perhaps TRBD1 as D (7 bases). Deletions cut 7 bases from V and 2 bases from J, with 11 bases between. The CDR3 has 14 amino acids. Per the germline V gene, CDR1 is SNHLY and CDR2 is FYNNEI. CDR3 residues: CASTGGTNTGELFF. The CDR3 DNA sequence: TGTGCCAGCACAGGGGGGACTAACACCGGGGAGCTGTTTTTT. The complete variable domain, with remaining parts taken from reference TRBV2 and TRBJ2-2, reads EPEVTQTPSHQVTQMGQEVILRCVPISNHLYFYWYRQILGQKVEFLVSFYNNEISEKSEIFDDQFSVERPDGSNFTLKIRSTKLEDSAMYFCASTGGTNTGELFFGEGSRLTVL.

V and J are TRBV29-1 and TRBJ2-7; maybe TRBD1 (6 bases). V gave up 4 bases and J gave up 3 bases, with 10 bases separating them. In germline, CDR1 is SQVTM, CDR2 ANQGSEA. The CDR3 has 12 residues. The CDR3 here is CSVGEGGYEQYF. The CDR3 region has the DNA TGCAGCGTTGGTGAAGGGGGCTACGAGCAGTACTTC.